The entry below gives a single T cell receptor (beta chain) sequence along with its context. This CDR3 is built from 16 residues. Trimming took 0 bases from V and 0 from J, leaving 10 bases between them. Germline V gene lookup returns CDR1 MRHNA and CDR2 SNTAGT. This sample is part of a study of blood T cell repertoires in COVID-19. Across the study: Acute and convalescent COVID-19 samples came from the United States, Italy and Spain. The cDNA or gDNA used as material had been derived from T cells, B-cell-depleted T cells, or PBMCs.

As handled by the study authors: The authors estimated nucleated cell counts from reference gene primer amplification. Data came from immunoSEQ multiplex PCR; TCRdb stores just in-frame clones and leaves some out. The V and J calls and clone size come from that table; D and trimming were worked out from the DNA. The table shows fewer than 200,000 clones, with around 84% occurring only once. The chain couples TRBV6-4 to TRBJ2-3; weak D call: TRBD2 (5 bases). Sample: peripheral blood. The clonotype was recovered from a man aged 40-49 years with active or convalescent COVID-19. The DNA for the CDR3 is TGTGCCAGCAGTGACTCTGCGCGGGCGAGCACAGATACGCAGTATTTT. Translated: CASSDSARASTDTQYF.